The 13 T cell receptor beta chains listed next were all sequenced from one sample in a study of a mutant IDH1 vaccine in newly diagnosed glioma. Method: immunoSEQ multiplex PCR; TCRdb's copy keeps in-frame clones and lacks some. This sample yields 110,000 or so clones, of which roughly 90% are seen a single time; roughly 0.61% belongs to the top ten. No antigen is known for these receptors. The time point is: week 11, during vaccination. It was 300 ug of mutant IDH1 20-mer peptide that made up each vaccine dose, given with topical imiquimod. The input for sequencing was PBMCs, taken from a glioma patient whose treatment included an IDH1 peptide vaccine. Receptors were obtained from a woman in her forties or fifties with glioma.

This clone has a handful of counts. V gene TRBV15 combines with J gene TRBJ2-3; D is undetermined. The CDR3 is 18 residues long. CDR1 and CDR2 (germline): LNHNV, YYDKDF (reference sequence). V lost 5 bases, J lost 3 bases, and 24 bases lay in between. CDR3 bases: TGTGCCACCAGCCAAGGGCAGAACCGGGCCGCCCGGACAGATACGCAGTATTTT. This encodes CATSQGQNRAARTDTQYF. Variable domain in full (rest from reference TRBV15 and TRBJ2-3): DAMVIQNPRYQVTQFGKPVTLSCSQTLNHNVMYWYQQKSSQAPKLLFHYYDKDFNNEADTPDNFQSRRPNTSFCFLDIRSPGLGDTAMYLCATSQGQNRAARTDTQYFGPGTRLTVL.

The V gene is TRBV7-9, the J gene TRBJ2-7; D is unresolved. V lost 5 bases and J lost 0, with 5 bases in between. The germline V gene has CDR1 SEHNR and CDR2 FQNEAQ (reference sequence). The CDR3 has 12 amino acids. The CDR3 loop is CASSKISYEQYF. As DNA, the CDR3 is TGTGCCAGCAGCAAGATCTCCTACGAGCAGTACTTC.

This sequence joins TRBV19 and TRBJ2-3; no clear D. Deletions cut 7 bases from V and 0 bases from J, with 17 bases between. The CDR3 runs 16 residues. Germline CDR1 reads LNHDA; CDR2 reads SQIVND (reference sequence). The CDR3 bases are TGTGCCAGTAACTCCTATACCCGTTCTAGCACAGATACGCAGTATTTT. As protein: CASNSYTRSSTDTQYF. Based on the CDR3 plus reference TRBV19 and TRBJ2-3, the full variable domain is DGGITQSPKYLFRKEGQNVTLSCEQNLNHDAMYWYRQDPGQGLRLIYYSQIVNDFQKGDIAEGYSVSREKKESFPLTVTSAQKNPTAFYLCASNSYTRSSTDTQYFGPGTRLTVL.

This rearrangement joins TRBV27 to TRBJ2-7; D gene unclear. Trimming took 5 bases from V and 7 from J, leaving 15 bases between them. CDR1 and CDR2 (germline): MNHEY, SMNVEV (reference sequence). CDR3 length: 13 amino acids. The CDR3 sequence is CASSLSRAGEQYF. In DNA, the CDR3 is TGTGCCAGCAGTCTTTCGAGAGCCGGGGAGCAGTACTTC.

The chain carries TRBV28 and TRBJ1-2; D is possibly TRBD1 (5 bases). Germline V gene data show CDR1 as MDHEN and CDR2 as SYDVKM. The length of the CDR3 is 14 residues. Trimming took 2 bases from V and 4 from J, leaving 11 bases between them. The chain's CDR3 is CASSLGARSYGYTF. CDR3 coding DNA: TGTGCCAGCAGTTTAGGGGCAAGATCCTATGGCTACACCTTC.

The chain combines TRBV5-4 with TRBJ2-7; 7 bases line up with TRBD1. V lost 3 bases, J lost 1 base, and 7 bases stayed unmatched. CDR1 and CDR2 from the germline V gene are SGHNT and YYREEE (reference sequence). The CDR3 totals 15 residues. The CDR3 DNA reads TGTGCCAGCAGCTCCCGACAGGGCCCTTCCTACGAGCAGTACTTC. It yields the protein CASSSRQGPSYEQYF. Full variable domain (remainder filled in from reference TRBV5-4 and TRBJ2-7): ETGVTQSPTHLIKTRGQQVTLRCSSQSGHNTVSWYQQALGQGPQFIFQYYREEENGRGNFPPRFSGLQFPNYSSELNVNALELDDSALYLCASSSRQGPSYEQYFGPGTRLTVT.

The J gene is TRBJ2-7, the V gene TRBV5-1; TRBD2 matches at 9 bases. With 1 base clipped from V and 0 bases from J, the junction kept 2 bases outside the gene matches. The CDR3 sequence is 15 residues long. Germline V CDR1 and CDR2: SGHRS, YFSETQ. The CDR3 nucleotides are TGCGCCAGCAGCTTGACTAGCGGGCCCTCCTACGAGCAGTACTTC. This sequence encodes CASSLTSGPSYEQYF.

The chain employs TRBV5-6 and TRBJ1-4, with D unclear. CDR1 SGHDT and CDR2 YYEEEE come from the germline V gene. CDR3 length: 15 amino acids. Deletions cut 4 bases from V and 4 bases from J, with 14 bases between. The CDR3 reads CASSASTEFNEKLFF. The CDR3, as DNA: TGTGCCAGCAGCGCATCGACCGAGTTTAATGAAAAACTGTTTTTT.

The J gene is TRBJ2-7, the V gene TRBV19; 7 bases line up with TRBD1. The CDR3 has 14 amino acids. V gave up 7 bases and J gave up 0 bases; unmatched junction bases: 6. Germline V gives CDR1 LNHDA, CDR2 SQIVND (reference sequence). CDR3 protein: CASTSQGDSYEQYF. CDR3 nucleotides: TGTGCCAGTACCTCCCAGGGGGACTCCTACGAGCAGTACTTC.

This chain joins TRBV7-9 and TRBJ2-1; 13 bases match TRBD2. CDR1 is SEHNR and CDR2 is FQNEAQ in the germline V gene (reference sequence). V trimming: 2 bases; J trimming: 6 bases; junction bases outside the gene matches: 4. This CDR3 has 16 residues. The CDR3 region is CASSLIRLAGGNEQFF. CDR3 bases: TGTGCCAGCAGCTTAATTAGACTAGCGGGAGGCAATGAGCAGTTCTTC.

The chain links TRBV9 to TRBJ2-2, with 16 bases identical to TRBD2. V shed 4 bases and J 4 bases; nucleotides not matched to a gene: 4. CDR1 is SGDLS, CDR2 YYNGEE, per germline. CDR3 length equals 17 residues. Written as DNA, the CDR3 is TGTGCCAGCAGCCTTGGGACTAGCGGGAGGGCCACCGGGGAGCTGTTTTTT. Amino acids: CASSLGTSGRATGELFF.

The V call is TRBV25-1, the J call TRBJ2-1; D remains ambiguous. The length of the CDR3 is 13 residues. The V end was cut by 3 bases, the J end by 10 bases, with 13 bases between. Per germline, CDR1 MGHDK and CDR2 SYGVNS. The CDR3 DNA reads TGTGCCAGCAGTGAGACTGGGCTTGAAGAGCAGTTCTTC. Its translation is CASSETGLEEQFF.

There are a few counts of this clone. The rearrangement joins TRBV15 to TRBJ1-5; maybe TRBD1 (5 bases). The CDR3 covers 13 residues. The germline V gene encodes CDR1 LNHNV and CDR2 YYDKDF (reference sequence). Trimming pared 1 base from V and 7 bases from J, leaving 8 bases between. The CDR3 region is CATSRGRGQPQHF. In DNA, the CDR3 is TGTGCCACCAGCAGAGGACGGGGGCAGCCCCAGCATTTT.